The 29 T cell receptor beta chains listed next were all sequenced from one sample in a study of T cells in localized non-small cell lung cancer. Sequencing was performed with immunoSEQ multiplex PCR; in TCRdb, only in-frame clones are kept and a portion is missing. The top ten clones hold about 4% of a sample with about 28,000 clones, about nine tenths of them seen once. The sequencing here drew on peripheral blood mononuclear cells, taken before any cancer treatment. These receptors all stem from a woman aged 35 to 69 with stage III lung adenocarcinoma.

The rearrangement links TRBV2 to TRBJ1-6, with D possibly matching TRBD1 (5 bases). CDR1 is SNHLY and CDR2 is FYNNEI in the germline V gene. Trimming removed 4 bases at V and 8 bases at J, with 6 bases between. This CDR3 is built from 12 residues. CDR3 protein: CASSVGDSPLHF. The CDR3 DNA is TGTGCCAGCAGTGTGGGGGATTCACCCCTCCACTTT.

The rearrangement joins TRBV18 to TRBJ2-6; possibly TRBD1 for D (6 bases). With 1 base removed from V and 4 bases from J, the gap between germline ends came to 8 bases. This CDR3 comprises 15 residues. CDR1 is KGHSH and CDR2 is LQKENI in the germline V gene. DNA for the CDR3: TGTGCCAGCTCACCACTGGGGGCCGGGGCCAACGTCCTGACTTTC. It yields the protein CASSPLGAGANVLTF.

V and J are TRBV5-4 and TRBJ2-5, with D possibly matching TRBD2 (6 bases). Trimming left V 1 base short and J 3 bases short, with 7 bases between. The germline CDR1 and CDR2 sequences are SGHNT and YYREEE (reference sequence). The CDR3 length is 13 residues. The CDR3 nucleotides are TGTGCCAGCAGCTTGCGCGGGGAAGAGACCCAGTACTTC. It yields the protein CASSLRGEETQYF.

The rearrangement uses TRBV4-1 and TRBJ1-5; D call uncertain. The germline CDR1 and CDR2 sequences are MGHRA and YSYEKL. The CDR3 is 17 amino acids. Trimming cost V 4 bases and J 3 bases, with 19 bases left between them. The CDR3 region is CASSPHSVTSNNQPQHF. The CDR3 bases are TGCGCCAGCAGCCCTCACAGCGTCACCTCAAACAATCAGCCCCAGCATTTT.

This clone was counted only a few times. The chain joins TRBV7-9 to TRBJ1-4; D possibly corresponds to TRBD1 (5 bases). This CDR3 spans 14 amino acids. V lost 1 base and J lost 8, with 11 bases in between. Germline lookup yields CDR1 SEHNR and CDR2 FQNEAQ (reference sequence). The CDR3, as DNA: TGTGCCAGCAGCTTAGGCCCGAGGGGAGAAAAACTGTTTTTT. It yields the protein CASSLGPRGEKLFF.

The chain recombines TRBV2 with TRBJ1-1, with TRBD1 matching over 9 bases. V lost 0 bases to trimming and J lost 5 bases; unmatched junction nucleotides: 7. The V gene's germline CDR1 is SNHLY and CDR2 FYNNEI. The CDR3 totals 16 residues. The CDR3 loop is CASSEAGTGRGTEAFF. DNA of the CDR3: TGTGCCAGCAGTGAAGCCGGGACAGGGCGGGGGACTGAAGCTTTCTTT.

The J gene is TRBJ1-2, the V gene TRBV2; the D is unclear. Trimming removed 8 bases from V and 8 bases from J, with 12 bases in between. Germline V gene lookup returns CDR1 SNHLY and CDR2 FYNNEI. CDR3 length: 11 residues. As DNA, the CDR3 is TGTGCCAGCCAGGCAGGTCGAGGCTACACCTTC. Translated: CASQAGRGYTF. Variable domain in full (rest from reference TRBV2 and TRBJ1-2): EPEVTQTPSHQVTQMGQEVILRCVPISNHLYFYWYRQILGQKVEFLVSFYNNEISEKSEIFDDQFSVERPDGSNFTLKIRSTKLEDSAMYFCASQAGRGYTFGSGTRLTVV.

This CDR3 reads CASRQYTGTGGLSGYTF. The CDR3 nucleotides are TGCGCCAGCAGACAATATACCGGGACAGGGGGCTTAAGTGGCTACACCTTC. The V and J genes are TRBV5-1 and TRBJ1-2; 12 bases align to TRBD1. The length of the CDR3 is 17 residues. With 5 bases clipped from V and 7 bases from J, the junction kept 15 bases outside the gene matches. The germline V gene encodes CDR1 SGHRS and CDR2 YFSETQ.

This rearrangement joins TRBV5-1 to TRBJ2-7, with D tentatively TRBD1 (6 bases). Germline CDR1 reads SGHRS; CDR2 reads YFSETQ. Trimming took off 7 bases at V and 2 bases at J, with 16 bases between the two ends. The CDR3 loop spans 14 amino acids. The chain's CDR3 is CASAHGRGTYEQYF. The CDR3 bases are TGCGCCAGCGCCCACGGCAGGGGTACCTACGAGCAGTACTTC.

The rearrangement joins TRBV10-3 to TRBJ2-6; TRBD1 agrees at 10 bases. The V gene end was trimmed by 10 bases and the J gene end by 4 bases; junction bases not matched to a gene: 7. The CDR3 has 15 amino acids. CDR1 is ENHRY and CDR2 is SYGVKD in the germline V gene. The DNA of the CDR3 is TGTGCCACCCGGGACAGGGGTTTCGGGGCCAACGTCCTGACTTTC. Its protein is CATRDRGFGANVLTF.

The genes are TRBV28 and TRBJ1-1; no definite D call. The CDR3 totals 13 residues. The germline V and J ends were trimmed by 5 bases and 5 bases, with 12 bases remaining between them. In germline, CDR1 is MDHEN, CDR2 SYDVKM. The CDR3: CASSVSGGTEAFF. DNA for the CDR3: TGTGCCAGCAGTGTATCCGGAGGAACTGAAGCTTTCTTT.

This clone was detected only once. The chain has TRBV5-1 and TRBJ2-1, with TRBD1 as a possible D gene (6 bases). V was pared by 0 bases and J by 3 bases, with 7 bases between. The germline V gene has CDR1 SGHRS and CDR2 YFSETQ. The CDR3 runs 14 residues. Written as DNA, the CDR3 is TGCGCCAGCAGCTTGGGGGACAACTACAATGAGCAGTTCTTC. Translated: CASSLGDNYNEQFF.

J is TRBJ2-3 and V is TRBV7-2; D remains ambiguous. Deletions cut 2 bases from V and 12 bases from J, with 12 bases between. The CDR3 sequence is 12 residues long. Looked up from germline, CDR1 is SGHTA and CDR2 is FQGNSA. The CDR3 spells CASSLRRQAQYF. As DNA, the CDR3 is TGTGCCAGCAGCTTAAGACGCCAAGCCCAGTATTTT.

This clone was counted once. V and J are TRBV7-9 and TRBJ1-5, with D uncertain. The CDR3 has 14 amino acids. V lost 8 bases and J 0 bases, leaving 11 bases between the germline ends. The germline CDR1 and CDR2 sequences are SEHNR and FQNEAQ (reference sequence). CDR3: CASGEGFSNQPQHF. The CDR3 region has the DNA TGTGCCAGCGGGGAAGGGTTTAGCAATCAGCCCCAGCATTTT. Filled out from reference TRBV7-9 and TRBJ1-5, the complete variable domain reads DTGVSQNPRHKITKRGQNVTFRCDPISEHNRLYWYRQTLGQGPEFLTYFQNEAQLEKSRLLSDRFSAERPKGSFSTLEIQRTEQGDSAMYLCASGEGFSNQPQHFGDGTRLSIL.

The chain recombines TRBV6-1 with TRBJ2-7; D unclear. Germline CDR1 is MNHNS and CDR2 is SASEGT. The CDR3 loop spans 14 amino acids. Trimming pared 2 bases from V and 0 bases from J, leaving 8 bases between. The CDR3 sequence: CASSETGLSYEQYF. CDR3 coding DNA: TGTGCCAGCAGTGAAACGGGTCTCTCCTACGAGCAGTACTTC.

J is TRBJ1-3 and V is TRBV5-1; D is unresolved. V dropped 0 bases and J dropped 6 bases, with 10 bases sitting between them. The length of the CDR3 is 14 residues. Germline V CDR1 and CDR2: SGHRS, YFSETQ. CDR3 DNA sequence: TGCGCCAGCAGCTTGGGAGGGAGTCCAAACACCATATATTTT. It encodes CASSLGGSPNTIYF. Full variable domain (missing parts from reference TRBV5-1 and TRBJ1-3): KAGVTQTPRYLIKTRGQQVTLSCSPISGHRSVSWYQQTPGQGLQFLFEYFSETQRNKGNFPGRFSGRQFSNSRSEMNVSTLELGDSALYLCASSLGGSPNTIYFGEGSWLTVV.

This chain joins TRBV4-1 and TRBJ2-2; no reliable D call. The germline CDR1 and CDR2 sequences are MGHRA and YSYEKL. V was pared by 0 bases and J by 5 bases, with 13 bases between. The CDR3 contains 16 residues. This chain's CDR3 is CASSQEGQPGTGELFF. DNA for the CDR3: TGCGCCAGCAGCCAAGAAGGCCAGCCCGGGACCGGGGAGCTGTTTTTT.

The chain employs TRBV7-8 and TRBJ1-3; a weak D match, TRBD1 (5 bases). The ends were cut back, 2 bases at V and 0 bases at J, with 8 bases in the middle. This CDR3 is 15 amino acids long. Germline lookup yields CDR1 SGHVS and CDR2 FQNEAQ. This CDR3 reads CASSLWGFSGNTIYF. CDR3 DNA: TGTGCCAGCAGCTTATGGGGGTTCTCTGGAAACACCATATATTTT.

The J gene is TRBJ2-3, the V gene TRBV6-5; the D is unclear. Germline loops: CDR1 MNHEY, CDR2 SVGAGI. V was trimmed by 6 bases and J by 2 bases, leaving 6 bases between them. This CDR3 comprises 12 residues. CDR3 bases: TGTGCCAGCAGGTCTAACACAGATACGCAGTATTTT. Translation: CASRSNTDTQYF.

The genes are TRBV5-4 and TRBJ2-7; no firm D call. From germline, CDR1 is SGHNT and CDR2 YYREEE (reference sequence). With 4 bases removed from V and 3 bases from J, the gap between germline ends came to 5 bases. CDR3 length: 11 amino acids. The CDR3 reads CASSQYYEQYF. CDR3 nucleotides: TGTGCCAGCAGCCAATACTACGAGCAGTACTTC. Combining the CDR3 with reference TRBV5-4 and TRBJ2-7 gives the whole variable domain ETGVTQSPTHLIKTRGQQVTLRCSSQSGHNTVSWYQQALGQGPQFIFQYYREEENGRGNFPPRFSGLQFPNYSSELNVNALELDDSALYLCASSQYYEQYFGPGTRLTVT.

The rearrangement joins TRBV28 to TRBJ1-2; D not certain. V lost 1 base, J lost 6 bases, and 12 bases lay in between. CDR3 size: 14 residues. The germline gives CDR1 MDHEN, CDR2 SYDVKM. CDR3 in amino acids: CASSLSAGGDGYTF. The CDR3, as DNA: TGTGCCAGCAGTTTATCTGCTGGAGGAGATGGCTACACCTTC.

The chain combines TRBV27 with TRBJ2-2; 9 nucleotides match TRBD2. The junction had 3 bases not matched to a gene; V was cut back by 0 bases and J by 4 bases. The CDR3 extends over 16 amino acids. Germline CDR1 and CDR2: MNHEY and SMNVEV (reference sequence). The CDR3 nucleotides read TGTGCCAGCAGTTTATCAGGGACTAGCCCCACCGGGGAGCTGTTTTTT. Translated, it gives CASSLSGTSPTGELFF.

The chain is built from TRBV18 and TRBJ1-2; no reliable D call. CDR1 and CDR2 from the germline V gene are KGHSH and LQKENI. This CDR3 contains 15 residues. V was cut by 8 bases and J by 0 bases, with 16 bases left in between. CDR3: CASRDGSEANYGYTF. The CDR3 nucleotides are TGTGCCAGCCGCGACGGATCTGAAGCTAACTATGGCTACACCTTC.

V gene TRBV7-8 combines with J gene TRBJ2-2; possible D gene TRBD2, 5 bases. The CDR3 is made up of 14 amino acids. Germline V CDR1 and CDR2: SGHVS, FQNEAQ. V dropped 5 bases and J dropped 7 bases, with 14 bases sitting between them. Here the CDR3 reads CASSALTSSGELFF. The CDR3 DNA reads TGTGCCAGCAGCGCGCTTACTAGTAGCGGGGAGCTGTTTTTT.

This chain uses TRBV7-2 with TRBJ2-3; no definite D call. This CDR3 contains 14 residues. Between the trimmed V and J ends, which lost 1 base and 2 bases, there was a span of 7 bases. Germline CDR1 and CDR2: SGHTA and FQGNSA. In nucleotides, the CDR3 is TGTGCCAGCAGCTTAGTAGGCACCACAGATACGCAGTATTTT. Amino acid sequence: CASSLVGTTDTQYF.

This clone showed up just a few times. The chain is built from TRBV5-4 and TRBJ2-7, with D perhaps matching TRBD1 or TRBD2 (5 bases each). Germline V gene lookup returns CDR1 SGHNT and CDR2 YYREEE (reference sequence). This CDR3 region has 15 residues. The V gene lost 3 bases and the J gene lost 1 base, with 14 bases spanning the gap. CDR3 region: CASSSGARSSYEQYF. The CDR3, as DNA: TGTGCCAGCAGCTCCGGGGCCAGATCATCCTACGAGCAGTACTTC.

The V and J genes are TRBV7-2 and TRBJ2-7, with 8 bases that match TRBD1. CDR3 size: 15 residues. Germline trimming cut 1 base from V and 3 bases from J; bases unmatched to any gene: 5. Germline V CDR1 and CDR2: SGHTA, FQGNSA. CDR3 coding DNA: TGTGCCAGCAGCTTAGGGACAGGGAGAAGCTACGAGCAGTACTTC. Its protein is CASSLGTGRSYEQYF.

This clone was observed a single time. V and J are TRBV11-3 and TRBJ2-3; 9 bases fit TRBD2. Per germline, CDR1 SGHNT and CDR2 YENEEA. The CDR3 has 16 residues. With 0 bases clipped from V and 4 bases from J, the junction kept 5 bases outside the gene matches. CDR3 sequence: CASSLDGGGAADTQYF. The DNA for the CDR3 is TGTGCCAGCAGCTTAGACGGCGGGGGGGCCGCAGATACGCAGTATTTT.

This chain links TRBV4-3 with TRBJ2-3; 16 nucleotides line up with TRBD2. Trimming removed 4 bases from V and 0 bases from J; junction bases left unmatched: 4. The germline V gene encodes CDR1 LGHNA and CDR2 YSLEER. The CDR3 runs 18 residues. The DNA of the CDR3 is TGCGCCAGCAGCCTCGGGACTAGCGGGAGGGTTAGCACAGATACGCAGTATTTT. It translates to CASSLGTSGRVSTDTQYF.